This is a list of T cell receptor beta chains from one sample in a study of T cells in Graves' hyperthyroidism and ophthalmopathy. MiXCR, applied by TCRdb to the multiplex PCR reads, yields one record per CDR3 protein. The table lists some 340,000 distinct CDR3 sequences, roughly an eighth of them singletons. The sequenced sample was blood. All receptors come from a woman in her thirties or forties with Graves' ophthalmopathy. Each CDR3 is given with its conserved first and last residue. A D gene is named only where the DNA matches it firmly. Clone sizes are given selectively: once, few, many, or a class where the clone is expanded.

J | size | V | D | DNA | CDR3
TRBJ1-4 | many | TRBV24-1 | . | TGTGCCACCAGTGATCGAGCCGGGTGGAATGAAAAACTGTTTTTT | CATSDRAGWNEKLFF
TRBJ2-4 | . | TRBV19 | . | TGTGCCAGTAGTATAGAGTCGAGTAACATTCAGTACTTC | CASSIESSNIQYF
TRBJ2-7 | many | TRBV5-6 | . | TGTGCCAGCAGCGCCGGACGTTCCTACGAGCAGTACTTC | CASSAGRSYEQYF
TRBJ1-5 | . | TRBV19 | TRBD1 | TGTGCCAGTAGTGGCTGGGGGACAGCATTAGGGCCCCAGCATTTT | CASSGWGTALGPQHF
TRBJ2-7 | many | TRBV2 | . | TGTGCCAGCAGTCTCACTTTCTCCTACGAGCAGTACTTC | CASSLTFSYEQYF
TRBJ2-5 | . | TRBV7-9 | TRBD2 | TGTGCCAGCTCGACGGGGGGGCCGACCCTGTACTTC | CASSTGGPTLYF
TRBJ1-5 | many | TRBV20-1 | . | TGCAGTGCTAGAGGCGTCAGTAGAGACCAGCCCCAGCATTTT | CSARGVSRDQPQHF
TRBJ2-3 | many | TRBV2 | . | TGTGCCAGCAGTGAAGATATAGCTCGGAGTGTGGATACGCAGTATTTT | CASSEDIARSVDTQYF
TRBJ2-7 | many | TRBV6-1 | . | TGTGCCAGCAGACTCCAGTGGGGAGACCCCTACGAGCAGTACTTC | CASRLQWGDPYEQYF
TRBJ2-1 | many | TRBV14 | . | TGTGCCAGCAGCCAAGATCTCCGGGGAAATGAGCAGTTCTTC | CASSQDLRGNEQFF
TRBJ1-2 | many | TRBV29-1 | . | TGCAGCGTCATAGGCGGGCAGAACTATGGCTACACCTTC | CSVIGGQNYGYTF
TRBJ2-3 | few | TRBV24-1 | . | TGTGCCACCAGTGGTGGGGGCATCAGCACAGATACGCAGTATTTT | CATSGGGISTDTQYF
TRBJ1-2 | many | TRBV6-1 | . | TGTGCCAGCATTATGGACAGTTCCGTCTATGGCTACACCTTC | CASIMDSSVYGYTF
TRBJ2-5 | few | TRBV10-3 | . | TGTGCCATCAGTGACGGGACCGGGAAAGAGACCCAGTACTTC | CAISDGTGKETQYF
TRBJ2-1 | many | TRBV7-8 | . | TGTGCCAGCAGCTTAGACGGGAGTGGGTACAATGAGCAGTTCTTC | CASSLDGSGYNEQFF
TRBJ2-3 | many | TRBV7-2 | TRBD2 | TGTGCCAGCAGCCCTTGGACTAGCGGGGTTAGCACAGATACGCAGTATTTT | CASSPWTSGVSTDTQYF
TRBJ1-1 | many | TRBV11-1 | TRBD1 | TGTGCCAGCAGCTTAGGGTTGGGACAGCTGAACACTGAAGCTTTCTTT | CASSLGLGQLNTEAFF
TRBJ2-4 | many | TRBV12-3/TRBV12-4 | TRBD1 | TGTGCCAGCAGTCCCTCGACAGGGGGGAACATTCAGTACTTC | CASSPSTGGNIQYF
TRBJ1-4 | . | TRBV5-4 | TRBD1 | TGTGCCAGCAGCCTAGGACAGGGAGGGGCTGAAAAACTGTTTTTT | CASSLGQGGAEKLFF
TRBJ1-5 | many | TRBV16 | . | TGTGCCAGCAACGGCTTCTACAATCAGCCCCAGCATTTT | CASNGFYNQPQHF
TRBJ2-7 | many | TRBV28 | . | TGTGCCAGCAGGGGGAGTGGGGGGAGGACCGCGGCCTACGAGCAGTACTTC | CASRGSGGRTAAYEQYF
TRBJ1-5 | many | TRBV10-3 | . | TGTGCTATGGGGGATAGCAATCAGCCCCAGCATTTT | CAMGDSNQPQHF
TRBJ2-7 | many | TRBV29-1 | . | TGCAGCGTTGAGGCCGGGGGCATCGAGCAGTACTTC | CSVEAGGIEQYF
TRBJ1-2 | many | TRBV10-3 | TRBD1 | TGTGCCATCAGTGGAGGGGGGACAGGATACTATGGCTACACCTTC | CAISGGGTGYYGYTF
TRBJ2-5 | few | TRBV27 | TRBD2 | TGTGCCAGCGCCCATTGGCCACTAGCGGGAGAGGTGACCCAGTACTTC | CASAHWPLAGEVTQYF
TRBJ2-7 | many | TRBV7-9 | . | TGTGCCAGCGAGAAACAGGAATCCTACGAGCAGTACTTC | CASEKQESYEQYF
TRBJ2-7 | . | TRBV7-2 | . | TGTGCCAGCAGCTTAAAAGGGCGGGGGGGGACAGGGAACTTC | CASSLKGRGGTGNF
TRBJ2-3 | . | TRBV5-1 | . | TGCGCCAGCAGCTTGAGGGAGGTCATGATTCTCACAGATACGCAGTATTTT | CASSLREVMILTDTQYF